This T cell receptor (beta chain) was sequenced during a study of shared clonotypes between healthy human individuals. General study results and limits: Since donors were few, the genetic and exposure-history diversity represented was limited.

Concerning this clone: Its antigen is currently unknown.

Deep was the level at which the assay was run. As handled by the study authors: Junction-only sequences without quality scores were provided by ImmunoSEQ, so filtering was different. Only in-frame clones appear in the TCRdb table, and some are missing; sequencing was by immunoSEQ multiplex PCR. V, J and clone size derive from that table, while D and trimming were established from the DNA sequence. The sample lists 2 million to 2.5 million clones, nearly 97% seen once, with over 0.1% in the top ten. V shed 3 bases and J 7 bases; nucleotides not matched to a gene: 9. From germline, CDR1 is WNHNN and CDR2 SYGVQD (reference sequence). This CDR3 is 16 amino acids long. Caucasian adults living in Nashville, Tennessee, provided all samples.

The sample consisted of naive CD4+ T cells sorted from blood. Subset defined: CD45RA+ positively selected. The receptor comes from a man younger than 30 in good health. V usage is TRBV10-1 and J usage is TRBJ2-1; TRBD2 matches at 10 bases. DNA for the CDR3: TGCGCCAGCAGTGACCGAGCGGGAGGGGCCCGGAATGAGCAGTTCTTC. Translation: CASSDRAGGARNEQFF.